This T cell receptor (beta chain) is drawn from a study of early T cells in non-severe SARS-CoV-2 infection. As for the study in general: Bulk RNA isolated from unsorted whole blood underwent sequencing; chains were not paired. Overall study findings and caveats: Lookups in VDJdb leaned toward anti-spike CD8 responses and missed private and CD4 specificities.

This clonotype was found many times. Its target is unknown. Deletions cut 2 bases from V and 0 bases from J, with 7 bases between. From germline, CDR1 is DFQATT and CDR2 SNEGSKA (reference sequence). The CDR3 sequence is 13 residues long. Each single cDNA molecule received a unique molecular identifier. TCRdb re-analysed the 5' RACE reads in MiXCR, keeping a single row per CDR3 protein. The sample holds 55,000 to 65,000 distinct CDR3 sequences; about 8.9% are singletons and the top ten take approximately 15%. Sequencing was carried out using whole blood. The chain couples TRBV20-1 to TRBJ2-5; D call uncertain. This clonotype originated in an adult who was a healthcare worker with PCR-confirmed SARS-CoV-2 infection or an uninfected control (not recorded which). CDR3 in DNA: TGCAGTGCTAGAAACGAGAACCAAGAGACCCAGTACTTC. As protein: CSARNENQETQYF.